This TCR beta chain was profiled in a study of radiotherapy plus CTLA-4 blockade in lung cancer. About the research overall: Objective responses were seen in 18% of patients, disease control in about 33%. Whole-study findings and limits: Reported findings show early blood T cell clone dynamics, with interferon-beta, best predicted response.

Clones were read by immunoSEQ multiplex PCR, and TCRdb kept only the in-frame ones, dropping some. This table holds some 50,000 clones, about four fifths found once. This clone has just a few counts. The antigen is not known. CDR1 SNHLY and CDR2 FYNNEI come from the germline V gene. This CDR3 contains 14 residues. V shed 7 bases and J shed 6 bases, with 18 bases lying between them. The sequenced sample was peripheral blood, obtained from a patient treated with radiotherapy plus ipilimumab. The chain recombines TRBV2 with TRBJ1-1, with TRBD1 as a possible D gene (6 bases). This sequence originates from a human donor with non-small cell lung cancer whose response to radiotherapy plus ipilimumab could not be evaluated. The CDR3: CASTPQGWVAEAFF. CDR3 nucleotides: TGTGCCAGCACGCCACAGGGCTGGGTCGCTGAAGCTTTCTTT.